What follows is one TCR beta chain and its context. Its antigen is undetermined. The data are from a study of response to subunit inactivated influenza vaccine. Whole-study results and caveats: Each seasonal influenza vaccination recruits few new T cells, the authors suggested.

TCRdb itself ran the RT-PCR reads through MiXCR, one entry per CDR3 protein. The sample lists 400,000 to 650,000 distinct CDR3 sequences, approximately 7.7% occurring once. The CDR3 consists of 16 residues. The V end was cut by 0 bases, the J end by 2 bases, with 15 bases between. Germline V gene lookup returns CDR1 SGHRS and CDR2 YFSETQ. The source was PBMCs from blood, collected 23 to 25 months after vaccination. The receptor was derived from a man aged 50 to 69 who received an inactivated influenza vaccine. This rearrangement joins TRBV5-1 to TRBJ2-7, with D possibly being TRBD2 (5 bases). Here the CDR3 DNA reads TGCGCCAGCAGCTTGGGAGACCCCGAGGGTCCCTACGAGCAGTACTTC. It encodes CASSLGDPEGPYEQYF.